The present entry profiles one T cell receptor beta chain with its context. Germline CDR1 reads SGHRS; CDR2 reads YFSETQ. The CDR3 is made up of 16 amino acids. V was cut by 3 bases and J by 0 bases, with 15 bases left in between. From 5'RACE with constant-segment primers came TCR alpha and TCR beta cDNA libraries that carried sample barcodes and UMIs. Using its own MiXCR run on the 5' RACE reads, TCRdb lists one record per CDR3 protein. The profile covers 470,000 or so distinct CDR3 sequences, with approximately 20% appearing a single time and 8.4% taken by the ten largest. This sample is part of a study of T-cell memory formation after mild COVID-19.

Sequencing was performed on PBMCs or a T cell subset sorted from them (not recorded which). This TCR came from an adult woman who had mild COVID-19 (a few samples of this study predate the infection). Cell type and time point are not known. V usage is TRBV5-1 and J usage is TRBJ1-2, with D uncertain. CDR3 sequence: CASSSDGPSPNYGYTF. Written as DNA, the CDR3 is TGCGCCAGCAGCTCGGATGGACCGAGTCCTAACTATGGCTACACCTTC.